The sequence of this T cell receptor (beta chain) was determined in a study of shared clonotypes between healthy human individuals. V shed 4 bases and J 1 base; nucleotides not matched to a gene: 5. This CDR3 has 15 residues. The germline V gene has CDR1 SGDLS and CDR2 YYNGEE. Profiling relied on immunoSEQ multiplex PCR, and the TCRdb table lists in-frame clones only, not all of them. The table lists approximately 2.5 million clones, around 90% of them singletons, with 0.14% in the top ten. The V and J genes are TRBV9 and TRBJ1-2; 9 nucleotides match TRBD1. The sample was naive CD4+ T cells sorted from blood. Subset specified: CD45RA+ positively selected. The source is a man younger than 30 in good health. In nucleotides, the CDR3 is TGTGCCAGCAGCCCCAGGACAGGGGATAACTATGGCTACACCTTC. Translation: CASSPRTGDNYGYTF.